The present TCR beta chain was sequenced within a study of CD8+CD57+ T cells in acquired aplastic anemia. Study observations and caveats: A lower diversity was found for CD8+CD57+ cells than for total CD4+ and CD8+ pools in patients. Comparison of patients with controls identified about 30 shared CD8+ CDR3 sequences.

The table lists this clonotype with many counts. What it binds is unknown. Germline CDR1 reads DFQATT; CDR2 reads SNEGSKA (reference sequence). This CDR3 has 16 amino acids. The V and J ends lost 2 bases and 1 base respectively, with 17 bases between them. CDR3 and TCR beta VDJ profiling relied on a genomic DNA template. One entry per CDR3 protein results from TCRdb running MiXCR on the reads. The sample contains around 19,000 distinct CDR3 sequences, about two fifths of which appear only once. Patients who underwent sequencing had shown CD8+CD57+ cell expansion by flow cytometry. Another sequenced population was CD8+CD57+ effector memory cells, drawn from about 15% of the 12 patients. Severe acquired aplastic anemia was the diagnosis recorded for all patients.

This clonotype originated in a human donor with aplastic anemia. Sequencing was done on a sample of CD8+CD57+ T cells sorted from PBMCs. As for subset: bead-enriched CD8+CD57+ effector memory T cells from SAA patients. The J gene is TRBJ1-1, the V gene TRBV20-1; D is unclear. CDR3 bases: TGCAGTGCTAGATTTTGGCTAAGAGGAGGGAACACTGAAGCTTTCTTT. This gives the protein CSARFWLRGGNTEAFF.